Described below is a single T cell receptor (beta chain) sequence and its context. The antigen remains undetermined. This CDR3 comprises 15 residues. V was cut by 3 bases and J by 5 bases, with 11 bases left in between. Germline V lookup: CDR1 SGHTA, CDR2 FQGNSA. This sample stems from a study of T cell responses to AZD1222 COVID-19 vaccine. Using immunoSEQ multiplex PCR, the repertoire was profiled, and TCRdb retains in-frame clones only, with some absent. The data hold about 120,000 clones, with approximately 90% observed a single time. Study-level points and caveats: Donors in the cohort were predominantly white British and more often female, and clonal diversity was possibly underestimated. Dominant CD4 TCR responses targeted spike regions 160-218 and 743-854.

The V call is TRBV7-2, the J call TRBJ1-6; tentatively, D is TRBD1 (5 bases). Sequencing used peripheral blood, obtained on day 0 of AZD1222 vaccination. This sequence originates from an adult in good health. The CDR3 sequence: CASSFPAGNNSPLHF. The DNA of the CDR3 is TGTGCCAGCAGCTTCCCGGCAGGGAATAATTCACCCCTCCACTTT.